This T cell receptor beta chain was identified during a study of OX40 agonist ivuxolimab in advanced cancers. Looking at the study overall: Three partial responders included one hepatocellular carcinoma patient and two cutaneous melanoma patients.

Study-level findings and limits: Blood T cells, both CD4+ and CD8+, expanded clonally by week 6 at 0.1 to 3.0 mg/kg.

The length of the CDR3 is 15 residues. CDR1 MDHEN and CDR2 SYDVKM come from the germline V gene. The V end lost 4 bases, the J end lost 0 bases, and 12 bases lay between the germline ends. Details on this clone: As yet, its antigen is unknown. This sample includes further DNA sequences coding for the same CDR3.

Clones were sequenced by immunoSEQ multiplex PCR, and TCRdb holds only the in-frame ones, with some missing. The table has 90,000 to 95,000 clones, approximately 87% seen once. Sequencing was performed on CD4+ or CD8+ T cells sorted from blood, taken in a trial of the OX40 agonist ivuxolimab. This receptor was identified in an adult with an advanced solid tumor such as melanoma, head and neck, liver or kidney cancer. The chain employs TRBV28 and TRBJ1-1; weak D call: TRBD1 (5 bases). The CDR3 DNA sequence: TGTGCCAGCAGTTACCCCGGGACGGTGAACACTGAAGCTTTCTTT. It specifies CASSYPGTVNTEAFF.